This TCR beta chain was identified in a study of shared clonotypes between healthy human individuals. Study at large: Per donor, three plates held CD4 naive cells, three held CD4 memory, two held CD8 naive and one held CD8 memory.

Trimming removed 4 bases at V and 8 bases at J, with 20 bases between. Germline V lookup: CDR1 SGHDN, CDR2 FVKESK. CDR3 size: 16 residues. Positive CCR7 selection of CD45RO-negative cells yielded the naive CD8 cells, and terminally differentiated effector memory CD45RA+ cells were excluded. Of note for this clone: What it binds is not known.

At deep level, the assay was performed. Sequenced by immunoSEQ multiplex PCR; TCRdb stores in-frame clones only, minus some. This table has millions of clones, approximately 94% appearing once. Points from the study as a whole: On the whole, naive subsets had larger estimated richness than memory subsets had.

This chain uses TRBV14 with TRBJ2-2; D is possibly TRBD1 (6 bases). This receptor was taken from a man younger than 30 in good health. Some clones in this sample may be carry-over from other donors' samples. Specimen: naive CD8+ T cells from PBMCs. CDR3 nucleotides: TGTGCCAGCAGCCGGTCTGGACAGTTAGCCCAAGGGGAGCTGTTTTTT. Protein sequence: CASSRSGQLAQGELFF.